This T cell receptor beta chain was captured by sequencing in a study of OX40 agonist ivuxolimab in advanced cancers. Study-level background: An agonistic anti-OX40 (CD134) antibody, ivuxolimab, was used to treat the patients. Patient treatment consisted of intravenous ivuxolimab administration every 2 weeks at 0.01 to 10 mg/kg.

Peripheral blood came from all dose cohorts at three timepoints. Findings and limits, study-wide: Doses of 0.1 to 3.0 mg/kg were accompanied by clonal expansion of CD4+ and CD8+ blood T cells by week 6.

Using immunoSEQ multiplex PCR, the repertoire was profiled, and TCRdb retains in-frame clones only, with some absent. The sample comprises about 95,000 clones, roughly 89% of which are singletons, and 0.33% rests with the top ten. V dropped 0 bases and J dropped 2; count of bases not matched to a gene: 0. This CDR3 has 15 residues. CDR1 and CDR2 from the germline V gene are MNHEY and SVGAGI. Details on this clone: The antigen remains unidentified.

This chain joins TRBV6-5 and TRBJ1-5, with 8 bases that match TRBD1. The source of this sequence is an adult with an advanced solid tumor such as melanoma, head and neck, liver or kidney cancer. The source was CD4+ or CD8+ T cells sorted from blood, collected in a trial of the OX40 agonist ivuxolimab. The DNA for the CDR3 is TGTGCCAGCAGTTACTCGGGACAGGGCAATCAGCCCCAGCATTTT. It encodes CASSYSGQGNQPQHF.